This entry describes one T cell receptor (beta chain). Its specific antigen is unknown. One base away there is no much larger clone; base qualities are not given. This record comes from a study of shared clonotypes between healthy human individuals (dated by TCRdb to the early 2020s). About the full investigation: The cohort included three men and two women between 18 and 49 years of age. For each donor, CD4 naive and CD4 memory were each run on three plates, CD8 naive on two plates, and CD8 memory on one plate. To estimate repertoire size and how much clonotypes are shared between individuals, the study performed deep sequencing of blood TCR repertoires from a few healthy adults. Libraries were prepared and TCR repertoires were sequenced by different laboratories using diverse techniques, in order to increase sequencing depth and limit assay-specific biases. Leukapheresis yielded between about 0.9 and 8.9 billion PBMCs per donor. Summary of the overall study and its limitations: Even with the large sequencing depth, rarefaction of the sorted-subset datasets indicated that sequencing was incomplete. Because the study included a small number of donors, the genetic and exposure-history diversity represented was limited. Naive subsets generally had larger estimated clonotype richness than memory subsets. Pairwise subsampling indicated that sequencing depth was expected to affect the degree of clonotype sharing among donors. Approximately 5% of naive CD4, 3.5% of naive CD8, approximately 2.2% of memory CD4, and 0.4% of memory CD8 clonotypes were shared across several donors. Higher generation probabilities were observed for clonotypes shared by all four sorted-subset donors than for non-shared clonotypes. Only blood was sampled, and tissue TCR repertoires likely differ from those in blood.

Healthy HIV-negative adults with no recently reported acute infections or vaccinations were included as donors. Only Caucasian adults living in Nashville, Tennessee, USA were represented among the donors. CD4+ T cells were enriched by magnetic negative selection, after which naive cells were positively selected on CD45RA and the negative fraction was taken as the memory subset. Blood was obtained by leukapheresis, after which PBMCs were separated by Ficoll-Histopaque density gradient centrifugation and cryopreserved in liquid nitrogen vapor phase. Analytical flow cytometry was used to check the purity and quantity of each magnetically sorted T cell population. From each sorted fraction, genomic DNA was isolated and quantified by UV absorbance on a Nanodrop 2000c. Using the deep immunoSEQ assay, multiplex PCR amplified TCR CDR3 regions from genomic DNA. Extracted genomic DNA from each cell subset was distributed evenly across all wells of several immunoSEQ 96-well plates, and each plate was treated as a replicate. For sorted subsets, each replicate PCR was loaded with about 0.2 ug genomic DNA, equivalent to 32,000 or so T cell genomes. Purified libraries were measured with a Qubit 3.0 fluorometer, size-checked on a Bioanalyzer 2100, and measured again with the KAPA Library Quantification kit. Each immunoSEQ 96-well plate was sequenced on its own single-read 150-cycle Illumina NextSeq 550 flow cell. The original pipeline was this. The immunoSEQ output contained only junctional sequences without quality scores, so filtering could not match that applied to full-length reads. To assign V/J genes and CDR3, sequences were annotated using PyIR, a Python wrapper for IgBLAST v1.9, with IMGT germline references. Reads with weak V/J assignments (E-value above 1e-6), missing CDR3, stop codons, out-of-frame junctions, or ambiguous translated residues were removed. V3J clonotypes were defined as sequences sharing an identical inferred V gene, J gene, and CDR3 amino acid sequence. To compute the percentage overlap between repertoires, the number of shared unique clonotypes was divided by the size of the smaller repertoire. Three approaches were used to assess repertoire richness: RTK rarefaction, the Chao1 estimator, and Recon v2.1 estimates of unobserved clonotypes. OLGA was used to compute generation probabilities for all TCRbeta clonotypes that the gDNA method yielded from a handful of donors. As stored in TCRdb, this immuneACCESS dataset retains in-frame rearrangements with V and J assigned. A fraction of the clones does not appear; measured against another copy, unresolved V genes explain less than half of the discrepancy, and the remainder lacks a known reason. V, J and clone size are those of that table, while D and trimming were read from the DNA. The sample table lists about 960,000 clones, 60% to 85% of them with a count of one. Of the sample, around 1.5% falls within the top ten clones.

This TCR came from a man between 18 and 29 years old in good health. Sequenced sample: memory CD4+ T cells sorted from blood. The cell subset or site label, read with the paper, signifies: CD45RA-negative fraction.

Here the CDR3 is given as CASSNRGVASTDTQYF. Here is the DNA: TGTGCCAGTAGTAATAGGGGGGTCGCGAGCACAGATACGCAGTATTTT. The rearrangement joined TRBV19 to TRBJ2-3, with the D segment possibly TRBD1 or TRBD2, each aligning over 6 bases. Trimming takes 4 bases from V and 0 bases from J, and the germline ends sit 14 bases apart. From the cysteine through the phenylalanine, the CDR3 covers 16 amino acids. Just CDR3 DNA is preserved here, 48 bases in frame from base 1. In the germline V gene (reference sequence), CDR1 corresponds to LNHDA and CDR2 to SQIVND. Reference TRBV19 and TRBJ2-3 genes cover what lies past the CDR3, so the full variable domain is DGGITQSPKYLFRKEGQNVTLSCEQNLNHDAMYWYRQDPGQGLRLIYYSQIVNDFQKGDIAEGYSVSREKKESFPLTVTSAQKNPTAFYLCASSNRGVASTDTQYFGPGTRLTVL.